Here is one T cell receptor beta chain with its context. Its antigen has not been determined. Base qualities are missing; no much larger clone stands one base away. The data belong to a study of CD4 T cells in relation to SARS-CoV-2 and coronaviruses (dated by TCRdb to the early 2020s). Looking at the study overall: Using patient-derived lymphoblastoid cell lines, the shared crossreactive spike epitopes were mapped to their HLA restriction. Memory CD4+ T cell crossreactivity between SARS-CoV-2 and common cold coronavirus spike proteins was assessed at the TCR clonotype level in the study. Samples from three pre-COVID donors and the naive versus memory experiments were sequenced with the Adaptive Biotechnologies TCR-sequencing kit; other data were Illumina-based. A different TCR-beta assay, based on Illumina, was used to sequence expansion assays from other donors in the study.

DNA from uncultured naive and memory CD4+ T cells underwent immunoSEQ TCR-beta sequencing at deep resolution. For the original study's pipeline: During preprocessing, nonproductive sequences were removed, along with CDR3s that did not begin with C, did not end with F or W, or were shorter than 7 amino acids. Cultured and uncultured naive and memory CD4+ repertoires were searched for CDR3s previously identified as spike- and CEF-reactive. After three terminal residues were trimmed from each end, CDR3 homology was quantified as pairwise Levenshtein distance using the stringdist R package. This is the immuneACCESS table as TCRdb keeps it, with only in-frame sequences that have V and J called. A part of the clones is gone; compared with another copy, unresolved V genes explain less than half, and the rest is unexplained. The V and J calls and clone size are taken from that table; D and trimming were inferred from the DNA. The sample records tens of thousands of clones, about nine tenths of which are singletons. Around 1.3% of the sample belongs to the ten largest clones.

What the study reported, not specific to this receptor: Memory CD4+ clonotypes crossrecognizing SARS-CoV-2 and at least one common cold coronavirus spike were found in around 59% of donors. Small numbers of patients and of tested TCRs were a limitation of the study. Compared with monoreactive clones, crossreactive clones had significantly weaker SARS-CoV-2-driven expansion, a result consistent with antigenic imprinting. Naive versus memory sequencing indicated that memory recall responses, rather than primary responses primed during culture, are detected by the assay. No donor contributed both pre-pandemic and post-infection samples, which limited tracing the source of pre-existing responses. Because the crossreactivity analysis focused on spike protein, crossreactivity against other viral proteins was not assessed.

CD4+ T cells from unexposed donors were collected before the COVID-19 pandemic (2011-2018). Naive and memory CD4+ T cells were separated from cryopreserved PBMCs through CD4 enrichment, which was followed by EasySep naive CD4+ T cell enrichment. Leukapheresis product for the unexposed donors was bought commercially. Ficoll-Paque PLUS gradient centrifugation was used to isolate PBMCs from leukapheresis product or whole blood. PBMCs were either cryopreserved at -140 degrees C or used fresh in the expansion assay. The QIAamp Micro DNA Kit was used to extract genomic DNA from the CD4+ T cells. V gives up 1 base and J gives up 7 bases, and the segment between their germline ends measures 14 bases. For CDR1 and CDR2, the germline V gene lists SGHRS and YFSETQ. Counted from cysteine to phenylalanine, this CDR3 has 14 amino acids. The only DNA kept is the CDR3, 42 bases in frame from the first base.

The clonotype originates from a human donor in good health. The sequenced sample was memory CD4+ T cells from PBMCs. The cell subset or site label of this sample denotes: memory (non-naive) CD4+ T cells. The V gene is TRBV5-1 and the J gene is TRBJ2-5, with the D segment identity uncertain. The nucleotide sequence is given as TGCGCCAGCAGCTTGTCACTGGATAGTGTGACCCAGTACTTC. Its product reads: CASSLSLDSVTQYF.